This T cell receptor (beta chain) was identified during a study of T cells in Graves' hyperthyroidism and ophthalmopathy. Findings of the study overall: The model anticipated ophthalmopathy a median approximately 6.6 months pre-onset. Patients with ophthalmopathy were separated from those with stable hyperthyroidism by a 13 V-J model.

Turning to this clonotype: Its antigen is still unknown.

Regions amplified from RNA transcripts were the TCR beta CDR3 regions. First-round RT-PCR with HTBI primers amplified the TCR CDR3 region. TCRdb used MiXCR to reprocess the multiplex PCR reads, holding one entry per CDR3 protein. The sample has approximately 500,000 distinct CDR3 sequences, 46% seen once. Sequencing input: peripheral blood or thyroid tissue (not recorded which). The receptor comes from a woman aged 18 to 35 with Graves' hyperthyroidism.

CDR3 amino acids: CASSSTGVFGNSPLHF. The CDR3 DNA follows: TGTGCCAGCAGTTCGACAGGGGTTTTCGGTAATTCACCCCTCCACTTT. J is TRBJ1-6 and V is TRBV6-6; 8 nucleotides agree with TRBD1. CDR3 length: 16 amino acids. V was pared by 4 bases and J by 6 bases, with 8 bases of the junction left unmatched. Germline V gene lookup returns CDR1 MNHNY and CDR2 SVGAGI (reference sequence).